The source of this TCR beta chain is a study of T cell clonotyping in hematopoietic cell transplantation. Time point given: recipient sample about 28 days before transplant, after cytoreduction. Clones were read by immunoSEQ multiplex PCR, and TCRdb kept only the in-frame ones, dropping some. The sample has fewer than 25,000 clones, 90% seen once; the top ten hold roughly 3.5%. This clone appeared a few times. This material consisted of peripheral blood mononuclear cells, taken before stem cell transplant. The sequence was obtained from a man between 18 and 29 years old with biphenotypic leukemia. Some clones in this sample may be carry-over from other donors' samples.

CDR3 loop: CASSESSGSDTQYF. CDR3 nucleotides: TGTGCCAGTAGTGAATCCTCGGGGTCAGATACGCAGTATTTT. The chain employs TRBV19 and TRBJ2-3; weak D call: TRBD2 (5 bases). The CDR3 consists of 14 residues. Germline CDR1 is LNHDA and CDR2 is SQIVND (reference sequence). Trimming stripped 5 bases from V and 4 bases from J, with 13 bases between. Combining the CDR3 with reference TRBV19 and TRBJ2-3 gives the whole variable domain DGGITQSPKYLFRKEGQNVTLSCEQNLNHDAMYWYRQDPGQGLRLIYYSQIVNDFQKGDIAEGYSVSREKKESFPLTVTSAQKNPTAFYLCASSESSGSDTQYFGPGTRLTVL.